The clone carrying this T cell receptor beta chain occurred a few times. The sample is drawn from a study of blood T cell repertoires in COVID-19. Study-wide context: The origin of the acute and convalescent COVID-19 samples was the United States, Italy and Spain.

Sequencing used immunoSEQ multiplex PCR; TCRdb keeps in-frame clones, though not all of them. The sample has approximately 480,000 clones, about 85% seen once. Germline V lookup: CDR1 MRHNA, CDR2 SNTAGT. This CDR3 has 19 residues. After removal of 6 bases from V and 0 bases from J, the junction contained 17 bases not matched to a gene. The age range of participants was about 18 to 89 years, with residence in about two dozen US areas. This chain joins TRBV6-4 and TRBJ2-7; 10 bases agree with TRBD2. This sequence was found in a young woman who had recovered from COVID-19. Specimen: PBMCs or T cells enriched from blood (not recorded which). In nucleotides, the CDR3 is TGTGCCAGCAGCGCCCTCCCGTTTAGTAGCGGGGGGAGCTCCTACGAGCAGTACTTC. Its translation is CASSALPFSSGGSSYEQYF.